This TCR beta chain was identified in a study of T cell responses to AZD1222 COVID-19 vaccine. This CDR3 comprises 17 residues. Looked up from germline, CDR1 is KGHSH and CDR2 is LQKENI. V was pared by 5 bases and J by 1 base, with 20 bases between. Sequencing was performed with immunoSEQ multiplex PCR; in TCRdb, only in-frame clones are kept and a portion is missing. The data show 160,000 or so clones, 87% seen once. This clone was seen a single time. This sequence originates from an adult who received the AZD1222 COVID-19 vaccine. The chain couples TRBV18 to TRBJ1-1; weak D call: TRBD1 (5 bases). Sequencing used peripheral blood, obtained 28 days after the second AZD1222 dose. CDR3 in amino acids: CASSTTGRGGANTEAFF. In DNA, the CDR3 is TGTGCCAGCTCAACCACGGGGAGGGGAGGCGCGAACACTGAAGCTTTCTTT.